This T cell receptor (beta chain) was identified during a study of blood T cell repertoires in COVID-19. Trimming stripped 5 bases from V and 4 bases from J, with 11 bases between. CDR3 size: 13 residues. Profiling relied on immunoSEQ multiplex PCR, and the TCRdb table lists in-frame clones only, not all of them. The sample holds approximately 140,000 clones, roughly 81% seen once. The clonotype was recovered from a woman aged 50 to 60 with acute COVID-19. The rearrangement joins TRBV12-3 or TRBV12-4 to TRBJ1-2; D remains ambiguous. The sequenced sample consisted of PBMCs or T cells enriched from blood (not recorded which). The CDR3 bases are TGTGCCAGCAGTCCAGGACGGGGCTATGGCTACACCTTC. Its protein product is CASSPGRGYGYTF.